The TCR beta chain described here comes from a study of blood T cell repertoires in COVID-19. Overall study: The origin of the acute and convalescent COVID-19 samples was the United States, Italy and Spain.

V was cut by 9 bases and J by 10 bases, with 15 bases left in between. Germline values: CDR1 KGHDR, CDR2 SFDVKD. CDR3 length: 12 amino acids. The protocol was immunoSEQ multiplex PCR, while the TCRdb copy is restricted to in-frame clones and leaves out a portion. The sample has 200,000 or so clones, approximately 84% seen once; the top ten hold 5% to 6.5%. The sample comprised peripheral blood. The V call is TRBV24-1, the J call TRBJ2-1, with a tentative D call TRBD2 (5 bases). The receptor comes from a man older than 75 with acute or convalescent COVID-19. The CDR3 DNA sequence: TGTGCCACCGACTCCGGGAACCTCGAGCAGTTCTTC. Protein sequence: CATDSGNLEQFF.